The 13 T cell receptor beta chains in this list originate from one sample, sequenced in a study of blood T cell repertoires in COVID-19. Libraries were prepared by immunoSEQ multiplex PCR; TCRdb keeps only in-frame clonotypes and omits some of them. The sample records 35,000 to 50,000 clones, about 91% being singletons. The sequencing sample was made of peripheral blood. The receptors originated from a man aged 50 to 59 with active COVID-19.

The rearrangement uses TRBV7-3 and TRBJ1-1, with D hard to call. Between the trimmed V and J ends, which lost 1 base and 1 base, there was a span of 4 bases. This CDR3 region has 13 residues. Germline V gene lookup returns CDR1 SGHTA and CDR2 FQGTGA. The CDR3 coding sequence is TGTGCCAGCAGCTTAAGCGGGAACACTGAAGCTTTCTTT. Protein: CASSLSGNTEAFF.

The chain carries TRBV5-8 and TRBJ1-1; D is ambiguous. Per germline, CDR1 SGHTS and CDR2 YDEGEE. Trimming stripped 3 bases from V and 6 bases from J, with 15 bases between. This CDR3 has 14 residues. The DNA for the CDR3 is TGTGCCAGCAGCTGGAGGGTAGGTGTCTCTGAAGCTTTCTTT. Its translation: CASSWRVGVSEAFF.

DNA of the CDR3: TGTGCCAGCAGCTTAGCGAGAGGGTTCCCTACTTACAATGAGCAGTTCTTC. As protein: CASSLARGFPTYNEQFF. This chain uses TRBV7-6 with TRBJ2-1; the D gene is possibly TRBD2 (5 bases). Germline CDR1 reads SGHVS; CDR2 reads FNYEAQ. CDR3 length: 17 amino acids. Deletions cut 0 bases from V and 4 bases from J, with 16 bases between.

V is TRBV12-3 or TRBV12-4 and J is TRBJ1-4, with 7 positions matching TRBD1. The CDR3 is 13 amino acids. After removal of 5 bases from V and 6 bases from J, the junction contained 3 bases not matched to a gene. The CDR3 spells CASSRGTDEKLFF. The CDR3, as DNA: TGTGCCAGCAGTCGGGGGACAGATGAAAAACTGTTTTTT.

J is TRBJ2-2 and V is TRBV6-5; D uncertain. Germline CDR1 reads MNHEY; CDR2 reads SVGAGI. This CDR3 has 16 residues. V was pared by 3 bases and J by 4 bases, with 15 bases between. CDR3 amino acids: CASSYDPGSSTGELFF. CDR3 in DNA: TGTGCCAGCAGTTATGATCCAGGATCGAGCACCGGGGAGCTGTTTTTT.

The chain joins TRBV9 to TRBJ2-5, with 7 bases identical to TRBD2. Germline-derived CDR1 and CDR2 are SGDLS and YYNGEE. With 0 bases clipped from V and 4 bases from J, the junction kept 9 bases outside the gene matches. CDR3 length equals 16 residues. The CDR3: CASSVGGERGRETQYF. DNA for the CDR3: TGTGCCAGCAGCGTAGGGGGGGAGCGGGGACGAGAGACCCAGTACTTC.

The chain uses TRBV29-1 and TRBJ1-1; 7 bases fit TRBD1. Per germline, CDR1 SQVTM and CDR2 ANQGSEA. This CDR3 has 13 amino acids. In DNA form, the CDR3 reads TGCGCCCTCCGTAGGGGGCGCGACACTGAAGCTTTCTTT. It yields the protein CALRRGRDTEAFF.

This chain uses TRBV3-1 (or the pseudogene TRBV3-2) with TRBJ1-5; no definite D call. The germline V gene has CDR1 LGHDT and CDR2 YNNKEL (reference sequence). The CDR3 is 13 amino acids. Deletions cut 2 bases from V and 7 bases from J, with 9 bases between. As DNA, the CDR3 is TGTGCCAGCAGCCAACTCGGGTCACAGCCCCAGCATTTT. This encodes CASSQLGSQPQHF.

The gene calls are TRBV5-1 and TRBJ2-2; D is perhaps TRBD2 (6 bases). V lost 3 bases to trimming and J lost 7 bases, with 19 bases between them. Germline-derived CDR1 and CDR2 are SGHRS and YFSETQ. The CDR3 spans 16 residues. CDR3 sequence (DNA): TGCGCCAGCAGCTGGAGGGGCCCCTTGGAGGGCGGGGAGCTGTTTTTT. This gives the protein CASSWRGPLEGGELFF.

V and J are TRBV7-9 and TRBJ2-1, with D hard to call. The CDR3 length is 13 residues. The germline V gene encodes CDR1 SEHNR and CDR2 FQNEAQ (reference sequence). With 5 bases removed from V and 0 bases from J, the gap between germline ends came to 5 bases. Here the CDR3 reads CASSPSSYNEQFF. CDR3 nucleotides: TGTGCCAGCAGCCCGAGCTCCTACAATGAGCAGTTCTTC.

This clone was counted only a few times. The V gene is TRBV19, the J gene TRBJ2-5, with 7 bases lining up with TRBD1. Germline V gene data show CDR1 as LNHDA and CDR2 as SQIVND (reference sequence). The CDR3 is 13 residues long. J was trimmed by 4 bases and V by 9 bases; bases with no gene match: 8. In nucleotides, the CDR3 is TGTGCCAGCCGACCTCGGACAGGAGAGACCCAGTACTTC. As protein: CASRPRTGETQYF.

The CDR3 loop reads CASSVMPGAGNTIYF. The CDR3 DNA sequence: TGTGCCAGCAGCGTAATGCCAGGGGCAGGAAACACCATATATTTT. The rearrangement uses TRBV9 and TRBJ1-3; possibly TRBD1 for D (6 bases). Per the germline V gene, CDR1 is SGDLS and CDR2 is YYNGEE. This CDR3 region has 15 residues. Between the trimmed V and J ends, which lost 1 base and 4 bases, there was a span of 12 bases. Drawing the rest from reference TRBV9 and TRBJ1-3, the complete variable domain is DSGVTQTPKHLITATGQRVTLRCSPRSGDLSVYWYQQSLDQGLQFLIQYYNGEERAKGNILERFSAQQFPDLHSELNLSSLELGDSALYFCASSVMPGAGNTIYFGEGSWLTVV.

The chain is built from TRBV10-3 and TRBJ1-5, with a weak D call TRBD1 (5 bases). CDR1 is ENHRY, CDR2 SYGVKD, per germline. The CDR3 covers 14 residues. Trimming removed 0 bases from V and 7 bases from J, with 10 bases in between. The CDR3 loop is CAISESGREQPQHF. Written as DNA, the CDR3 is TGTGCCATCAGTGAGTCAGGCAGGGAACAGCCCCAGCATTTT.